The clone carrying this TCR beta chain was seen a few times. Produced via immunoSEQ multiplex PCR; TCRdb's table is partial and in-frame only. The data show approximately 70,000 clones, with 90% to 95% seen just once and roughly 0.7% held by the top ten. The sample originates from a study of T cell changes during pregnancy in multiple sclerosis. In germline, CDR1 is MNHEY, CDR2 SMNVEV (reference sequence). The CDR3 is made up of 16 amino acids. Trimming shortened V by 7 bases and J by 4 bases, and 22 bases separated the two germline ends. This specimen consisted of peripheral blood, obtained in the third trimester of pregnancy. The receptor's source is a female donor in good health, enrolled as a control in a pregnancy study. The genes are TRBV27 and TRBJ1-1; perhaps TRBD1 as D (6 bases). In DNA form, the CDR3 reads TGTGCCAGCACCCTAAGGGGGGGGCGAGGGACCACTGAAGCTTTCTTT. It is translated as CASTLRGGRGTTEAFF.